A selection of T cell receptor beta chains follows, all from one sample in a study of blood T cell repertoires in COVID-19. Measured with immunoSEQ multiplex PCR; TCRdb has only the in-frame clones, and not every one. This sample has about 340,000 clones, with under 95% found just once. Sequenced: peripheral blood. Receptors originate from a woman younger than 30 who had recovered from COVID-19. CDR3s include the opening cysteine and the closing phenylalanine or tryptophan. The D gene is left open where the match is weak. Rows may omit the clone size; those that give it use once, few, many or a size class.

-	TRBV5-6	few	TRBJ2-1	TGTGCCAGCAGCTTGATTCGGGACTTATACAATGAGCAGTTCTTC	CASSLIRDLYNEQFF
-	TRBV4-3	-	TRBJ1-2	TGCGCCAGCAGCCAAGACCGTAATGGCTACACCTTC	CASSQDRNGYTF
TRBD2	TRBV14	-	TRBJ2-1	TGTGCCAGCAGCCAAGACCTCGGGACTAGCGGGTCCAATGAGCAGTTCTTC	CASSQDLGTSGSNEQFF
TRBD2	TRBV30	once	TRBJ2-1	TGTGCCTGGACCATACCGGGAGGGCCTTTTAATGAGCAGTTCTTC	CAWTIPGGPFNEQFF
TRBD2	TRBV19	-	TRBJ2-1	TGTGCCAGTAGTTCTCTCGGGACTAGTACCCACAATGAGCAGTTCTTC	CASSSLGTSTHNEQFF
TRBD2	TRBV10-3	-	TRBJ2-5	TGTGCCATCAGTGAGTCGGTAGCGGGAGGCCCGCGGGAGACCCAGTACTTC	CAISESVAGGPRETQYF
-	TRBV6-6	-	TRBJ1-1	TGTGCCAGCAGTCACATCCGGGGGGTAGGCACTGAAGCTTTCTTT	CASSHIRGVGTEAFF
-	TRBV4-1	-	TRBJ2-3	TGCGCCAGCAGCCAAGAAACGGCGGCAGATACGCAGTATTTT	CASSQETAADTQYF
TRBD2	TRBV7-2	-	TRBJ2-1	TGTGCCAGCAGCCCCCGGGCTAGCGGGAGAAACAATGAGCAGTTCTTC	CASSPRASGRNNEQFF
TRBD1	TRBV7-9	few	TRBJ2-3	TGTGCCAGCAGCCCAGGACAGGGTTCAACTAGCACAGATACGCAGTATTTT	CASSPGQGSTSTDTQYF
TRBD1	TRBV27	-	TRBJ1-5	TGTGCCAGCAGTCGGACAGGGGCTAGCAATCAGCCCCAGCATTTT	CASSRTGASNQPQHF
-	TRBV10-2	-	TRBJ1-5	TGCGCCAGCGCAGTTCGGGGAAGAGGGAATCAGCCCCAGCATTTT	CASAVRGRGNQPQHF
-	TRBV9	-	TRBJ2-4	TGTGCCAGCAGCGTAGATGTCAGGGGAAACATTCAGTACTTC	CASSVDVRGNIQYF
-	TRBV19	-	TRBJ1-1	TGTGCCAGTAGGACAGCCCCAGGGGTGATCACTGAAGCTTTCTTT	CASRTAPGVITEAFF
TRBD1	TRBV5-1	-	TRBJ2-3	TGCGCCAGCAGCCCCGGGACAGGGGGCACAGATACGCAGTATTTT	CASSPGTGGTDTQYF
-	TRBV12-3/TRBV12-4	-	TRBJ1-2	TGTGCCAGCAGTTTAGGAGGGAACTATGGCTACACCTTC	CASSLGGNYGYTF
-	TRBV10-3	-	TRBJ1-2	TGTGCCATCAGTGAGAATGACAGTACTGGCTACACCTTC	CAISENDSTGYTF
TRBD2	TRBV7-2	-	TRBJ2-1	TGTGCCAGCAGCTCAAGACTAGCGGGAGCATACAATGAGCAGTTCTTC	CASSSRLAGAYNEQFF
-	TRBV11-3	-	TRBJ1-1	TGTGCCAGCAGCTTCCTAAATACTGAAGCTTTCTTT	CASSFLNTEAFF
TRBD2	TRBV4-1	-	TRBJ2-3	TGCGCCAGTAGCGGGAGGTTTGGCACAGATACGCAGTATTTT	CASSGRFGTDTQYF
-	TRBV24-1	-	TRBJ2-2	TGTGCCACCAGTGATTTCACTGCGCCCGCGAACACCGGGGAGCTGTTTTTT	CATSDFTAPANTGELFF
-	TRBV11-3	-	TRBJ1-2	TGTGCCAGCAGCTTAGTCCCGCCTCCGGGTGGCTACACCTTC	CASSLVPPPGGYTF
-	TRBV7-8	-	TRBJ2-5	TGTGCCAGCAGCCCCTCGGGGGAGACCCAGTACTTC	CASSPSGETQYF
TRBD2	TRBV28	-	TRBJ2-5	TGTGCCAGCACCGGTGGGAGACTAGCGGGAGTGATAGAGACCCAGTACTTC	CASTGGRLAGVIETQYF
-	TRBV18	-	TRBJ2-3	TGTGCCAGCTTTCCGTCCCTCACAGATACGCAGTATTTT	CASFPSLTDTQYF
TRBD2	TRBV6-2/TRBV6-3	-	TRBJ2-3	TGTGCCAGCAGCCAGACGGGGCTAGCGGGAGCAGATACGCAGTATTTT	CASSQTGLAGADTQYF
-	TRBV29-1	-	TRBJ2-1	TGCAGCGTTCCGGGGTTCTCCTACAATGAGCAGTTCTTC	CSVPGFSYNEQFF
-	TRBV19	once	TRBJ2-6	TGTGCCAGTAGTCCCGGTCGCTCTGGGGCCAACGTCCTGACTTTC	CASSPGRSGANVLTF
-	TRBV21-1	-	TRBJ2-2	TGTGCCAGCACCCCGGGGGAGCGAGCGAACACCGGGGAGCTGTTTTTT	CASTPGERANTGELFF
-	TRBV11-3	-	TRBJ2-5	TGTGCCAGCAGCTTAGATAAACGCGGGTGGCGTCAAGAGACCCAGTACTTC	CASSLDKRGWRQETQYF
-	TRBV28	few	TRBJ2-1	TGTGCCAGCAGCTGGACCGGGAGTTCCTACAATGAGCAGTTCTTC	CASSWTGSSYNEQFF
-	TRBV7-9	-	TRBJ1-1	TGTGCCAGCAGCTTAGCCGGGGGAAAGAACACTGAAGCTTTCTTT	CASSLAGGKNTEAFF
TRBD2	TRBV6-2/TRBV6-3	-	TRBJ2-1	TGTGCCAGCAGCCCCCGGCCGGGACTAGCGGGGGATGAGCAGTTCTTC	CASSPRPGLAGDEQFF
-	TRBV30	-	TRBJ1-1	TGTGCCTGGAGTGTACAGGGTCGGGCCACTGAAGCTTTCTTT	CAWSVQGRATEAFF
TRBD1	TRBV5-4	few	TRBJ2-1	TGTGCCAGCAGCCCTCCGGGACAGGGGGCCCATGAGCAGTTCTTC	CASSPPGQGAHEQFF
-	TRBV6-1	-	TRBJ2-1	TGTGCCAGCATTGAGTCGGGGGTTGTGTTTTACAATGAGCAGTTCTTC	CASIESGVVFYNEQFF
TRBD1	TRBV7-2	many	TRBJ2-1	TGTGCCAGCAGCTATGACAGGGGGCGCGACTATGAGCAGTTCTTC	CASSYDRGRDYEQFF
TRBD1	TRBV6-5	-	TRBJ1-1	TGTGCCAGCAGTTACCCCGGGACAGGGGGCGAAGCTTTCTTT	CASSYPGTGGEAFF
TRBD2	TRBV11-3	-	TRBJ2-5	TGTGCCAGCAGCTTTGGTCCTAGCGGGCCCCAAGAGACCCAGTACTTC	CASSFGPSGPQETQYF
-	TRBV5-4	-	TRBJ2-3	TGTGCCAGCAGCTTCCAGTCAGATACGCAGTATTTT	CASSFQSDTQYF
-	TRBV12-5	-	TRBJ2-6	TGTGCTAGTGGTTTGGGTGCGTCTGGGGCCAACGTCCTGACTTTC	CASGLGASGANVLTF
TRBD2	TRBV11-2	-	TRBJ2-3	TGTGCCAGCAGCCCAACGACTAGCGGCACAGATACGCAGTATTTT	CASSPTTSGTDTQYF
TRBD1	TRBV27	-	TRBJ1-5	TGTGCCAGCAGTTTGTCAGGGACAGGTCAGCCCCAGCATTTT	CASSLSGTGQPQHF
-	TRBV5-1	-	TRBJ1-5	TGCGCCAGCAGCTTGGGTCCGGGGTTTCCCCAGCATTTT	CASSLGPGFPQHF
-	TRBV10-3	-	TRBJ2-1	TGTGCCATCAGTGATCGGCAGACTGACAATGAGCAGTTCTTC	CAISDRQTDNEQFF
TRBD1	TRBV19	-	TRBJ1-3	TGTGCCAGTACCCGGGACAGGGACCGAAACACCATATATTTT	CASTRDRDRNTIYF
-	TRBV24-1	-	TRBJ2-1	TGTGCCACCAGTGATTTTCGAGGCGGGACCTCCTACAATGAGCAGTTCTTC	CATSDFRGGTSYNEQFF
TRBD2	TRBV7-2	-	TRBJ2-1	TGTGCCAGCAGCTTCGAGCGGGACGATGAGCAGTTCTTC	CASSFERDDEQFF
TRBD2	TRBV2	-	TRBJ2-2	TGTGCCAGCAGGCTACTAGCGGTTAGCACCGGGGAGCTGTTTTTT	CASRLLAVSTGELFF
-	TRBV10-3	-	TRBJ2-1	TGTGCCATCATTGACAGTACCTACAATGAGCAGTTCTTC	CAIIDSTYNEQFF
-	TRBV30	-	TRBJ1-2	TGTGCCTGGAGTTTACAGGATGCCTATGGCTACACCTTC	CAWSLQDAYGYTF
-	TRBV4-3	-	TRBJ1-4	TGCGCCAGCAGCCAGGACACCAGGGTGGGTAATGAAAAACTGTTTTTT	CASSQDTRVGNEKLFF
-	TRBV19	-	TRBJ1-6	TGTGCCAGTGCTTTCAGGGTTAAGAATTCACCCCTCCACTTT	CASAFRVKNSPLHF
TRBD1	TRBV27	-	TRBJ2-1	TGTGCCAGCAGCCTAAACAGGGGCCCGGGGTACAATGAGCAGTTCTTC	CASSLNRGPGYNEQFF
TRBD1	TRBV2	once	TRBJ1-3	TGTGCCAGCAAGATTACGGGACAGGGGACTGGAAACACCATATATTTT	CASKITGQGTGNTIYF
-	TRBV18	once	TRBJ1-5	TGTGCCAGCTCACCGGTGTACACCCTTAGCAATCAGCCCCAGCATTTT	CASSPVYTLSNQPQHF
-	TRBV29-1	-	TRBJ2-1	TGCAGCGTTGTAGTCGTCTCCACCTCCTACAATGAGCAGTTCTTC	CSVVVVSTSYNEQFF
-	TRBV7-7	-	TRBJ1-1	TGTGCCAGCAGCCTTAAGAGAGACACTGAAGCTTTCTTT	CASSLKRDTEAFF
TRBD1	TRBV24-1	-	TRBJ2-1	TGTGCCACCAGCCACATAGACAGGGCCTACAATGAGCAGTTCTTC	CATSHIDRAYNEQFF